This T cell receptor (beta chain) was captured by sequencing in a study of tumor-infiltrating lymphocytes in primary liver carcinoma (dated by TCRdb to 2017 to 2019). In terms of the full investigation: The five patients, three men and two women aged 30 to 69 years, had hepatocellular carcinoma (four) or combined HCC and intrahepatic cholangiocarcinoma (one). The five patients had tumors of stage T1-T3 N0M0, with maximum diameters ranging from about 4 to 11 cm. Samples yielded roughly 3.5 to 7.13 million productive TCRbeta reads; read depth did not differ significantly between tissue types. For each liver tumor, the study sampled five regions along with adjacent normal tissue and blood, and applied TCRbeta repertoire sequencing, expression microarrays and whole-exome sequencing. A total of 35 or so specimens from 5 patients went through TCRbeta repertoire sequencing, namely 25 tumor regions, 5 adjacent noncancerous liver tissues and 5 peripheral blood samples. Agilent mRNA microarray profiling was performed on the 20 to 25 tumor region samples to relate TCRbeta repertoire diversity to the local molecular phenotype. Repertoires from technical replicates were highly reproducible, with mean shared-clone rates about 0.88 and correlation coefficients above 0.95. General findings and caveats noted by the study authors: Just about 7.5-25% of top clones turned up in all five regions of a tumor, which suggests spatial heterogeneity among tumor-infiltrating T cells. With just a few patients in the study, the authors point out that the findings should be validated in a larger study. Because only the TCR beta chain was sequenced and unpaired alpha chains were not captured, true repertoire diversity is likely underestimated. Pairs of tumor regions showed greater repertoire overlap (mean about 36%) than tumor-adjacent pairs (roughly 17%) or tumor-blood pairs (roughly 15%), which is consistent with antigen-driven expansion. Compared with blood, tumors had a significantly larger share of the repertoire taken up by the top 250 clones (p = 0.039). Comparison of CD4+ and CD8+ T cell repertoires was precluded by the use of bulk unsorted samples.

This clonotype was counted only a few times. Its antigen is unknown. The sample holds no much larger clone one base away, and base qualities are not on file. Total RNA and DNA were co-extracted from around 18-30 mg of bulk tissue with the AllPrep DNA/RNA mini kit, without cell sorting. Between late 2015 and early 2016, about 5 patients in China with histopathologically diagnosed primary liver carcinoma had their tumors surgically resected. Chronic HBV infection was present in the patients, and the patients were treatment-naive at sampling. Five spatially separated regions were sampled per tumor: superior, inferior, left-lateral and right-lateral poles, plus the tumor centre. Histological examination found more than 75% viable tumor cells in every tumor sample. Pieces of fresh tumor and adjacent tissue were cut in half, with one half kept in RNAlater at -80 degrees C and the other half sent for histology.

Starting from around 520 ng total RNA, TCRbeta-specific cDNA was produced by reverse transcription with a constant-region primer and ProtoScript II reverse transcriptase. Construction of the TCRbeta libraries relied on three nested rounds of multiplex PCR, following a slightly modified ARM-PCR procedure. Each of the first two PCR rounds ran for around 11 cycles and used multiplex TRBV1-TRBV30 forward primers together with a Cbeta reverse primer. Sample barcodes and Illumina adapters were attached in a final 25-cycle PCR using Deep VentR polymerase. Before sequencing, amplicons of 200-500 bp were purified from gel using a QIAquick gel extraction kit. An Illumina HiSeq 2500 was used to sequence the TCRbeta amplicons with 250-bp paired-end reads. Turning to the authors' computational methods: Reads were quality-trimmed with Trimmomatic v0.33, and paired reads were merged with FLASH v1.2.11 to recover full CDR3 sequences. V, D and J germline segments were assigned to the rearranged TCRbeta sequences using MiGEC v1.2.1b. Clonotype statistics, along with Shannon-Wiener diversity indices, were calculated using VDJtools v1.0.0. Except for diversity analysis, only each sample's 250 most abundant clonotypes were used in subsequent analyses to reduce sampling bias. TCRdb trimmed public reads at Q25 via fastp, called clones via MiXCR and kept in-frame beta chains. Identical CDR3 protein sequences are pooled into one entry, listed with their most common genes and DNA. These V and J calls originate from TCRdb's pipeline instead of the authors' own analysis. A total of 70,000 to 75,000 distinct CDR3 sequences appear in this sample, roughly two thirds of them only once. Of the sample, 28% is held by the ten largest clones.

The CDR3, cysteine through phenylalanine, is 12 amino acids long. The CDR3 DNA has 36 bases and is translated from base 1. For CDR1 and CDR2, the germline V gene lists SGHNT and YENEEA. The V and J segments used are TRBV11-3 and TRBJ2-7; no D segment can be confidently identified. The sequenced sample consisted of liver tumor tissue from sampling region 4. Explained via the paper, the cell subset or site label denotes: tumor region T4, right-lateral pole. This sequence originates from a man aged 35 to 55 with primary liver carcinoma and hepatitis B virus infection. DNA sequence: TGTGTCAGTAGCTTAGTTCCAGACGAGCAGTACTTC. Its protein is CVSSLVPDEQYF.